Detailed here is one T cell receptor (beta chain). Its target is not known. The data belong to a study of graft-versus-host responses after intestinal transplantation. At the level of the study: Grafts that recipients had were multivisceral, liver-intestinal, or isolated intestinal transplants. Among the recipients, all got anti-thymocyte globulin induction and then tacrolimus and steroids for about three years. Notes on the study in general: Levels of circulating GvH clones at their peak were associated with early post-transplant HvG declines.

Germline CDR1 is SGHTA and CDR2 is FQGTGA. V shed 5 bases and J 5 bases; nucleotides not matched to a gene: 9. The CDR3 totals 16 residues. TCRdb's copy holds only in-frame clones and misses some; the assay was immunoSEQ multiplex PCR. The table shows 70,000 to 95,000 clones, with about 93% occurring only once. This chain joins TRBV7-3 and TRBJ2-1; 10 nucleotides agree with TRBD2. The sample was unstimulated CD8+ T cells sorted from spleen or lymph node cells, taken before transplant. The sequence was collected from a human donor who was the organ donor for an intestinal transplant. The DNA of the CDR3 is TGTGCCAGCAGCCCCACTGAGCGGGAGGGCGACAATGAGCAGTTCTTC. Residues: CASSPTEREGDNEQFF. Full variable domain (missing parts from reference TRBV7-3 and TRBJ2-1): GAGVSQTPSNKVTEKGKYVELRCDPISGHTALYWYRQSLGQGPEFLIYFQGTGAADDSGLPNDRFFAVRPEGSVSTLKIQRTERGDSAVYLCASSPTEREGDNEQFFGPGTRLTVL.